The 31 T cell receptor beta chains given below trace back to one sample, sequenced in a study of shared clonotypes between healthy human individuals (dated by TCRdb to about 2020). The library was made by the immunoSEQ multiplex PCR assay. This immuneACCESS table, as held by TCRdb, lists in-frame sequences with V and J called but not all clones. Of the missing ones, under half trace to an unresolved V gene in checked studies; the others have no known cause. The sample table shows a few million clones, and around nine tenths are seen once. The ten most abundant clones make up around 0.14% of the sample. Sample: naive CD4+ T cells sorted from blood. The cell subset or site label for this specimen denotes: CD45RA+ positively selected. The receptors were gathered from a man between 18 and 35 years old in good health.

This clone was observed once. Other DNA sequences in the sample encode the same CDR3. The chain links TRBV6-6 to TRBJ2-7, with 7 bases lining up with TRBD1. Germline V gives CDR1 MNHNY, CDR2 SVGAGI (reference sequence). CDR3 size: 14 residues. V trimming: 3 bases; J trimming: 2 bases; junction bases outside the gene matches: 4. This CDR3 is CASSYRTGPYEQYF. CDR3 in DNA: TGTGCCAGCAGTTATCGGACAGGCCCCTACGAGCAGTACTTC.

This clone turned up a few times. V is TRBV7-2 and J is TRBJ2-3; possible D gene TRBD2, 6 bases. This CDR3 is built from 15 residues. Germline CDR1 SGHTA, CDR2 FQGNSA. The germline V and J ends were trimmed by 8 bases and 0 bases, with 15 bases remaining between them. The CDR3 protein is CASGSGGVSTDTQYF. Here the CDR3 DNA reads TGTGCCAGCGGGTCCGGCGGGGTTAGCACAGATACGCAGTATTTT.

The chain uses TRBV5-1 and TRBJ2-3, with 10 bases that match TRBD2. Looked up from germline, CDR1 is SGHRS and CDR2 is YFSETQ. The CDR3 is made up of 19 amino acids. V lost 1 base to trimming and J lost 2 bases; unmatched junction nucleotides: 13. CDR3 in DNA: TGCGCCAGCAGCTTGTGGGCTAGCGGGAGTTCATCCCACACAGATACGCAGTATTTT. Its protein product is CASSLWASGSSSHTDTQYF.

The rearrangement uses TRBV19 and TRBJ1-4, with 7 bases that match TRBD1. Per germline, CDR1 LNHDA and CDR2 SQIVND (reference sequence). J was trimmed by 5 bases and V by 5 bases; bases with no gene match: 8. The CDR3 loop spans 15 amino acids. The CDR3: CASSLRTGLNEKLFF. Here the CDR3 DNA reads TGTGCCAGTAGTCTCCGGACAGGACTGAATGAAAAACTGTTTTTT.

A single count supports this clone. This chain links TRBV18 with TRBJ2-2, with 9 bases that match TRBD1. V shed 5 bases and J 7 bases; nucleotides not matched to a gene: 8. This CDR3 region has 15 residues. Per germline, CDR1 KGHSH and CDR2 LQKENI. CDR3 residues: CASSVGQGPIGELFF. The DNA of the CDR3 is TGTGCCAGCTCAGTCGGACAGGGGCCGATCGGGGAGCTGTTTTTT.

The gene calls are TRBV20-1 and TRBJ2-5, with D possibly TRBD2 on 6 matching bases. This CDR3 has 11 amino acids. Germline V gives CDR1 DFQATT, CDR2 SNEGSKA (reference sequence). V gave up 3 bases and J gave up 11 bases, with 13 bases separating them. The CDR3 sequence: CSASGGNEQYF. CDR3 in DNA: TGCAGTGCTAGCGGGGGTAATGAGCAGTACTTC.

The rearrangement uses TRBV28 and TRBJ1-5; D not certain. Germline CDR1 reads MDHEN; CDR2 reads SYDVKM. The CDR3 spans 12 residues. The V end lost 9 bases, the J end lost 2 bases, and 8 bases lay between the germline ends. This CDR3 reads CASDGGNQPQHF. Written as DNA, the CDR3 is TGTGCCAGTGACGGGGGCAATCAGCCCCAGCATTTT.

A note on this clone: At one end the junction does not follow the germline gene, possibly because of a read error. The chain carries TRBV4-1 and TRBJ2-7; D may correspond to TRBD1 or TRBD2 (5 bases each). Per germline, CDR1 MGHRA and CDR2 YSYEKL. CDR3 length equals 15 residues. The CDR3 coding sequence is TGTGCCAGCAGCCGCACGGGGCGGACCTCCTACGAGCAGTACTTC. Protein: CASSRTGRTSYEQYF.

This clone was counted once. This sample includes further DNA sequences coding for the same CDR3. The V gene is TRBV28, the J gene TRBJ1-2; 10 bases line up with TRBD1. The germline V gene has CDR1 MDHEN and CDR2 SYDVKM. Trimming removed 3 bases from V and 6 bases from J; junction bases left unmatched: 1. There are 13 residues in the CDR3. CDR3 coding DNA: TGTGCCAGCAGTTTGACAGGGGGCAATGGCTACACCTTC. This encodes CASSLTGGNGYTF.

The genes are TRBV30 and TRBJ2-2; TRBD2 might be the D (5 bases). V lost 8 bases and J 5 bases, leaving 15 bases between the germline ends. Germline-derived CDR1 and CDR2 are GTSNPN and SVGIG (reference sequence). CDR3 size: 13 residues. The CDR3 loop is CAVSRGVTGELFF. The CDR3 DNA sequence: TGTGCCGTTTCTCGGGGTGTGACCGGGGAGCTGTTTTTT.

This clone came up a few times. This chain uses TRBV2 with TRBJ1-5; 7 bases are shared with TRBD1. This CDR3 region has 12 residues. CDR1 SNHLY and CDR2 FYNNEI come from the germline V gene. The J segment lost 6 bases and the V segment lost 8 bases, leaving 4 bases of the junction unmatched. CDR3 sequence: CASRDSLQPQHF. Here the CDR3 DNA reads TGTGCCAGCCGGGACAGTCTTCAGCCCCAGCATTTT.

The rearrangement links TRBV11-3 to TRBJ2-2; no reliable D call. The CDR3 is 12 residues long. Trimming left V 3 bases short and J 6 bases short, with 5 bases between. Germline V gene lookup returns CDR1 SGHNT and CDR2 YENEEA. In DNA form, the CDR3 reads TGTGCCAGCAGCTTCGTATCCGGGGAGCTGTTTTTT. Its protein is CASSFVSGELFF.

This clone was seen only a few times. The chain uses TRBV28 and TRBJ1-4; no firm D call. V was shortened by 2 bases and J by 5 bases, with 0 bases between the two germline ends. The CDR3 sequence is 11 residues long. Germline CDR1 and CDR2: MDHEN and SYDVKM. CDR3 protein: CASSLNEKLFF. Written as DNA, the CDR3 is TGTGCCAGCAGTTTAAATGAAAAACTGTTTTTT.

The V gene is TRBV6-5, the J gene TRBJ2-3, with 10 bases matching TRBD2. The germline gives CDR1 MNHEY, CDR2 SVGAGI. V was pared by 6 bases and J by 4 bases, with 1 base of the junction left unmatched. The CDR3 loop spans 13 amino acids. The CDR3 protein is CASRGLASDTQYF. The CDR3 nucleotides are TGTGCCAGCAGGGGACTAGCGTCAGATACGCAGTATTTT.

V usage is TRBV19 and J usage is TRBJ1-5; D gene uncertain. Per germline, CDR1 LNHDA and CDR2 SQIVND (reference sequence). This CDR3 is built from 16 residues. Trimming took off 7 bases at V and 0 bases at J, with 16 bases between the two ends. The CDR3 is CASTTMGGYSNQPQHF. DNA for the CDR3: TGTGCCAGTACCACCATGGGAGGGTATAGCAATCAGCCCCAGCATTTT.

This clone is a singleton in its sample. The rearrangement joins TRBV30 to TRBJ2-5, with 8 positions matching TRBD1. In germline, CDR1 is GTSNPN, CDR2 SVGIG (reference sequence). The J segment lost 4 bases and the V segment lost 2 bases, leaving 6 bases of the junction unmatched. CDR3 length: 14 residues. This CDR3 reads CAWSSRGPGETQYF. In nucleotides, the CDR3 is TGTGCCTGGAGTTCCAGGGGGCCTGGAGAGACCCAGTACTTC.

The chain joins TRBV12-5 to TRBJ1-4; 7 nucleotides line up with TRBD1. Trimming cost V 5 bases and J 5 bases; bases outside gene matches: 5. The germline V gene encodes CDR1 LGHNT and CDR2 FRNRAP. The CDR3 totals 14 residues. The DNA of the CDR3 is TGTGCTAGTGGTACCGGGACAGAGAATGAAAAACTGTTTTTT. It translates to CASGTGTENEKLFF.

The chain joins TRBV29-1 to TRBJ1-3, with no clear D. V was shortened by 5 bases and J by 4 bases, with 15 bases between the two germline ends. The CDR3 is 14 residues long. Germline V gene data show CDR1 as SQVTM and CDR2 as ANQGSEA. The CDR3 region is CSVSGPSGGNTIYF. DNA of the CDR3: TGCAGCGTTTCAGGTCCTTCGGGGGGAAACACCATATATTTT.

The J gene is TRBJ1-5, the V gene TRBV28, with D tentatively TRBD1 (5 bases). Trimming cost V 0 bases and J 3 bases, with 9 bases left between them. The CDR3 is 15 amino acids. Germline CDR1 and CDR2: MDHEN and SYDVKM. The DNA for the CDR3 is TGTGCCAGCAGTTTATGGGCAGGGTACAATCAGCCCCAGCATTTT. Translated, it gives CASSLWAGYNQPQHF.

Only one count was recorded for this clone. This chain uses TRBV14 with TRBJ2-2; 10 nucleotides align to TRBD1. The CDR3 consists of 14 residues. Trimming at V came to 6 bases and at J to 7 bases, leaving 5 bases not matched to a gene. Germline V CDR1 and CDR2: SGHDN, FVKESK. The CDR3, as DNA: TGTGCCAGCAGACGGGACAGGGGTGACGGGGAGCTGTTTTTT. It is translated as CASRRDRGDGELFF.

V usage is TRBV7-2 and J usage is TRBJ2-1; D uncertain. The V gene lost 5 bases and the J gene lost 4 bases, with 9 bases spanning the gap. The CDR3 has 13 amino acids. The germline V gene encodes CDR1 SGHTA and CDR2 FQGNSA. The CDR3 here is CASSPDGYNEQFF. In DNA, the CDR3 is TGTGCCAGCAGCCCGGACGGGTACAATGAGCAGTTCTTC.

As for this clone: Additional DNA sequences in this sample encode the identical CDR3. The chain is built from TRBV11-2 and TRBJ2-7; no firm D call. This CDR3 has 12 amino acids. From germline, CDR1 is SGHAT and CDR2 FQNNGV. The V gene lost 4 bases and the J gene lost 0 bases, with 4 bases spanning the gap. The CDR3 spells CASSSSSYEQYF. Written as DNA, the CDR3 is TGTGCCAGCAGCTCCTCCTCCTACGAGCAGTACTTC.

The chain uses TRBV5-1 and TRBJ2-5; 7 nucleotides agree with TRBD1. Per the germline V gene, CDR1 is SGHRS and CDR2 is YFSETQ. The V and J ends lost 1 base and 2 bases, in that order; junction bases with no gene match: 14. The CDR3 runs 18 residues. This CDR3 is CASSLSGMGQPRQETQYF. DNA for the CDR3: TGCGCCAGCAGCTTGAGTGGGATGGGACAGCCGAGGCAAGAGACCCAGTACTTC.

This chain uses TRBV19 with TRBJ1-4; 9 bases are a match to TRBD1. Germline values: CDR1 LNHDA, CDR2 SQIVND (reference sequence). There are 14 residues in the CDR3. V lost 3 bases, J lost 8 bases, and 4 bases stayed unmatched. The chain's CDR3 is CASSMGQGYEKLFF. The CDR3 DNA reads as TGTGCCAGTAGTATGGGACAGGGATACGAAAAACTGTTTTTT.

V usage is TRBV18 and J usage is TRBJ1-6; a weak D match, TRBD1 (5 bases). Per the germline V gene, CDR1 is KGHSH and CDR2 is LQKENI. The V end was cut by 6 bases, the J end by 2 bases, with 8 bases between. This CDR3 spans 14 amino acids. The CDR3 loop is CASSQGTYNSPLHF. The CDR3 bases are TGTGCCAGCTCGCAGGGCACCTATAATTCACCCCTCCACTTT.

V gene TRBV7-3 combines with J gene TRBJ2-2; 10 bases line up with TRBD2. CDR3 length: 15 amino acids. The ends lost 5 bases at V and 4 bases at J; junction bases unmatched: 4. CDR1 is SGHTA and CDR2 is FQGTGA in the germline V gene. CDR3 DNA: TGTGCCAGCAGCACCCTAGCGGGGGCCACCGGGGAGCTGTTTTTT. Its protein is CASSTLAGATGELFF.

The chain joins TRBV7-3 to TRBJ2-1, with D perhaps matching TRBD1 (6 bases). V lost 1 base, J lost 3 bases, and 10 bases lay in between. The CDR3 covers 15 residues. The germline V gene has CDR1 SGHTA and CDR2 FQGTGA. CDR3 region: CASSLKDRSYNEQFF. CDR3 DNA: TGTGCCAGCAGCTTAAAGGACAGAAGCTACAATGAGCAGTTCTTC.

Worth noting for this clone: The same CDR3 also results from other DNA sequences found in this sample. This chain connects TRBV5-1 to TRBJ2-3; 10 bases align to TRBD2. Germline-derived CDR1 and CDR2 are SGHRS and YFSETQ. The CDR3 covers 15 residues. Trimming removed 0 bases from V and 3 bases from J; junction bases left unmatched: 1. CDR3 sequence reads: CASSLVSGGTDTQYF. The CDR3 DNA sequence: TGCGCCAGCAGCTTGGTTAGCGGGGGGACAGATACGCAGTATTTT.

The V call is TRBV28, the J call TRBJ2-5, with TRBD2 as a possible D gene (5 bases). V gave up 5 bases and J gave up 5 bases, with 18 bases separating them. CDR1 MDHEN and CDR2 SYDVKM come from the germline V gene. This CDR3 spans 15 amino acids. DNA for the CDR3: TGTGCCAGCAGTCCTCCGGACGGGATCAAGGAGACCCAGTACTTC. It translates to CASSPPDGIKETQYF.

This chain joins TRBV29-1 and TRBJ2-3; 11 positions match TRBD1. V lost 1 base and J lost 3; bases outside the gene matches: 6. The CDR3 has 16 amino acids. CDR1 and CDR2 from the germline V gene are SQVTM and ANQGSEA. The CDR3 bases are TGCAGCGTTGAAGCTCCCGGGACAGGGGGAACAGATACGCAGTATTTT. Translated: CSVEAPGTGGTDTQYF.

The genes are TRBV10-2 and TRBJ1-1; no clear D. The CDR3 consists of 15 residues. V was cut by 7 bases and J by 7 bases, with 22 bases left in between. Per the germline V gene, CDR1 is WSHSY and CDR2 is SAAADI. In DNA, the CDR3 is TGCGCCAGCACTTGGGGAGGTCAGTTCTTCGGTGAAGCTTTCTTT. It is translated as CASTWGGQFFGEAFF.